Listed here is a single TCR beta chain. V was cut by 2 bases and J by 5 bases, with 6 bases left in between. CDR1 and CDR2 (germline): GTSNPN, SVGIG (reference sequence). This CDR3 spans 11 amino acids. With 60 Vbeta and 13 Jbeta primers, the PCR was carried out. Sequencing used immunoSEQ multiplex PCR; TCRdb keeps in-frame clones, though not all of them. This table holds 180,000 or so clones, roughly 79% found once. This entry is derived from a study of cytomegalovirus exposure and HLA in healthy donors. The sample consisted of PBMCs. The V call is TRBV30, the J call TRBJ2-5; perhaps TRBD1 as D (6 bases). This receptor was identified in a male donor in good health and CMV-seronegative. CDR3 in DNA: TGTGCCTGGAGTACAGGGGAGACCCAGTACTTC. Its protein product is CAWSTGETQYF.